Presented here are 5 T cell receptor beta chains from one specimen sequenced in a study of T cell changes during pregnancy in multiple sclerosis. Method: immunoSEQ multiplex PCR; TCRdb's copy keeps in-frame clones and lacks some. The table has approximately 22,000 clones, approximately 80% seen once. Material: CD8+ T cells from peripheral blood mononuclear cells, obtained in the first trimester of pregnancy. The receptors derive from a female donor in good health, enrolled as a control in a pregnancy study.

The chain employs TRBV7-2 and TRBJ2-7; the match to TRBD2 covers 7 bases. Germline values: CDR1 SGHTA, CDR2 FQGNSA. The CDR3 is 14 residues long. Germline trimming cut 0 bases from V and 3 bases from J; bases unmatched to any gene: 2. The CDR3 region is CASSLAGGDYEQYF. DNA for the CDR3: TGTGCCAGCAGCTTAGCGGGGGGGGACTACGAGCAGTACTTC. Full variable domain (remainder filled in from reference TRBV7-2 and TRBJ2-7): GAGVSQSPSNKVTEKGKDVELRCDPISGHTALYWYRQSLGQGLEFLIYFQGNSAPDKSGLPSDRFSAERTGGSVSTLTIQRTQQEDSAVYLCASSLAGGDYEQYFGPGTRLTVT.

The count of this clone is one. The chain is built from TRBV9 and TRBJ2-7; tentatively, D is TRBD1 (7 bases). V was clipped by 7 bases and J by 6 bases, with 17 bases between them. Germline CDR1 SGDLS, CDR2 YYNGEE. There are 13 residues in the CDR3. The CDR3 sequence: CASASGGTGEQYF. In nucleotides, the CDR3 is TGTGCCAGCGCCTCAGGGGGGACTGGCGAGCAGTACTTC.

This clone has more than one count but fewer than ten. The chain links TRBV19 to TRBJ1-2, with a weak D call TRBD1 (6 bases). The V gene lost 3 bases and the J gene lost 5 bases, with 16 bases spanning the gap. This CDR3 has 15 amino acids. The germline CDR1 and CDR2 sequences are LNHDA and SQIVND (reference sequence). DNA for the CDR3: TGTGCCAGTAGTATCGGGCAGGGGAAAGTGTATGGCTACACCTTC. It translates to CASSIGQGKVYGYTF. The full variable domain, completed using reference TRBV19 and TRBJ1-2, is DGGITQSPKYLFRKEGQNVTLSCEQNLNHDAMYWYRQDPGQGLRLIYYSQIVNDFQKGDIAEGYSVSREKKESFPLTVTSAQKNPTAFYLCASSIGQGKVYGYTFGSGTRLTVV.

V and J are TRBV18 and TRBJ2-5; D possibly corresponds to TRBD1 (6 bases). The CDR3 spans 16 residues. V was shortened by 3 bases and J by 2 bases, with 16 bases between the two germline ends. The germline V gene has CDR1 KGHSH and CDR2 LQKENI. The CDR3 spells CASSPTRRTAQETQYF. The CDR3 DNA reads TGTGCCAGCTCACCGACCCGCCGGACAGCGCAAGAGACCCAGTACTTC.

This clone has a single count. The chain joins TRBV27 to TRBJ1-6; TRBD1 agrees at 9 bases. The CDR3 length is 18 residues. V lost 4 bases, J lost 5 bases, and 12 bases stayed unmatched. The germline V gene has CDR1 MNHEY and CDR2 SMNVEV (reference sequence). CDR3 bases: TGTGCCAGCAGTTCGCGGAAAACAGGGGGCGGCCATAATTCACCCCTCCACTTT. This codes for CASSSRKTGGGHNSPLHF.